The 15 T cell receptor beta chains in this list originate from one sample, sequenced in a study of Graves' ophthalmopathy and Graves' hyperthyroidism. TCR beta CDR3 regions were amplified from RNA transcripts. Second-round multiplex PCR came after a first-round RT-PCR that employed HTBI primers. TCRdb fed the multiplex PCR reads into MiXCR, producing one record per CDR3 protein. This sample has around 600,000 distinct CDR3 sequences; about 41% occur once, and the top ten carry 3.3%. Input material: peripheral blood. Receptors originate from an adult man with Graves' ophthalmopathy.

The V call is TRBV9, the J call TRBJ2-2; the match to TRBD1 covers 10 bases. Looked up from germline, CDR1 is SGDLS and CDR2 is YYNGEE. The CDR3 sequence is 16 residues long. V lost 1 base, J lost 6 bases, and 6 bases stayed unmatched. CDR3 coding DNA: TGTGCCAGCAGCGTAAGACAGGGGGCACCCCCCGGGGAGCTGTTTTTT. This codes for CASSVRQGAPPGELFF.

Comments on this clonotype: At one end, the junction sequence differs from germline, possibly due to a read error. The rearrangement uses TRBV19 and TRBJ1-1; D not certain. CDR3 length: 16 residues. Germline V CDR1 and CDR2: LNHDA, SQIVND (reference sequence). The CDR3 loop reads CASSIPSHEPNAEAFF. The DNA of the CDR3 is TGTGCCAGTAGTATCCCCTCACACGAACCGAACGCTGAAGCCTTCTTT.

This clonotype was observed many times. The chain employs TRBV7-9 and TRBJ2-7; D remains ambiguous. Germline lookup yields CDR1 SEHNR and CDR2 FQNEAQ (reference sequence). V was pared by 3 bases and J by 3 bases, with 6 bases between. The CDR3 spans 12 residues. The CDR3 sequence: CASSFTDYEQYF. CDR3 sequence (DNA): TGTGCCAGCAGCTTTACAGACTACGAGCAGTACTTC.

As for this clonotype: With a much larger clone just one base away, this may be a read error. The chain links TRBV14 to TRBJ2-7; D perhaps matches TRBD2 (7 bases). Trimming stripped 2 bases from V and 3 bases from J, with 20 bases between. Germline V gene sequence: CDR1 SGHDN, CDR2 FVKESK. The CDR3 extends over 17 amino acids. Here the CDR3 reads CASSQIGGLAESYEQYF. The CDR3 DNA follows: TGTGCCAGCAGCCAAATCGGGGGGCTAGCGGAAAGCTACGAGCAGTACTTC. Filled out from reference TRBV14 and TRBJ2-7, the complete variable domain reads EAGVTQFPSHSVIEKGQTVTLRCDPISGHDNLYWYRRVMGKEIKFLLHFVKESKQDESGMPNNRFLAERTGGTYSTLKVQPAELEDSGVYFCASSQIGGLAESYEQYFGPGTRLTVT.

The rearrangement links TRBV7-9 to TRBJ2-7, with 12 bases identical to TRBD2. This CDR3 is built from 14 residues. CDR1 SEHNR and CDR2 FQNEAQ come from the germline V gene (reference sequence). J lost 4 bases, V lost 4 bases, and 2 bases had no gene match. As DNA, the CDR3 is TGTGCCAGCAGCTCTAGCGGGAGGGTTTACGAGCAGTACTTC. Protein: CASSSSGRVYEQYF. The full variable domain, its missing parts supplied by reference TRBV7-9 and TRBJ2-7, is DTGVSQNPRHKITKRGQNVTFRCDPISEHNRLYWYRQTLGQGPEFLTYFQNEAQLEKSRLLSDRFSAERPKGSFSTLEIQRTEQGDSAMYLCASSSSGRVYEQYFGPGTRLTVT.

This clonotype was observed at least ten times. The chain links TRBV20-1 to TRBJ2-5; D might be TRBD2 (5 bases). Germline V CDR1 and CDR2: DFQATT, SNEGSKA (reference sequence). V lost 6 bases and J 2 bases, leaving 10 bases between the germline ends. The CDR3 is made up of 12 amino acids. CDR3 in amino acids: CSALAEQETQYF. CDR3 sequence (DNA): TGCAGTGCCCTAGCTGAACAAGAGACCCAGTACTTC.

This clonotype was detected ten times or more. This chain joins TRBV4-3 and TRBJ1-6; maybe TRBD1 (5 bases). The V and J ends lost 0 bases and 13 bases respectively, with 13 bases between them. The CDR3 consists of 14 residues. Germline-derived CDR1 and CDR2 are LGHNA and YSLEER. The CDR3 spells CASSQDALGVPLHF. The CDR3 coding sequence is TGCGCCAGCAGCCAAGATGCGTTGGGGGTTCCCCTCCACTTT.

This clonotype was detected ten times or more. The chain has TRBV15 and TRBJ1-6; 9 bases fit TRBD1. The CDR3 length is 15 residues. Germline V gene sequence: CDR1 LNHNV, CDR2 YYDKDF (reference sequence). Trimming took 5 bases from V and 9 from J; bases not matched to a gene: 8. The CDR3 sequence: CATSVGDRDGSPLHF. The CDR3 DNA is TGTGCCACCAGCGTTGGGGACAGGGACGGTTCACCCCTCCACTTT.

This chain links TRBV5-6 with TRBJ1-2, with D tentatively TRBD1 (5 bases). CDR1 is SGHDT and CDR2 is YYEEEE in the germline V gene. The CDR3 is 15 amino acids. With 4 bases removed from V and 7 bases from J, the gap between germline ends came to 20 bases. The CDR3 reads CASSPAEGPLSGYTF. CDR3 bases: TGTGCCAGCAGCCCGGCCGAGGGACCGCTGTCTGGCTACACCTTC.

Worth noting for this clonotype: A clone one base away is much larger, so this may be a read error. The chain links TRBV7-6 to TRBJ1-4; a weak D match, TRBD1 (5 bases). The CDR3 runs to 15 residues. The V end lost 8 bases, the J end lost 4 bases, and 17 bases lay between the germline ends. Germline V gives CDR1 SGHVS, CDR2 FNYEAQ. The CDR3 loop reads CASGPTPDSNEKLFF. The CDR3 bases are TGTGCCAGCGGCCCCACCCCCGACAGTAATGAAAAACTGTTTTTT.

Ten or more counts support this clonotype. A read error may account for a junction end that differs from germline. The chain carries TRBV10-3 and TRBJ1-1; D perhaps matches TRBD1 (6 bases). CDR1 and CDR2 (germline): ENHRY, SYGVKD. This CDR3 has 16 residues. CDR3 nucleotide sequence: TGTGCCAGCAGTTACTCGATCGGGACACCATACGCTGAAGCTTTCTTT. Translated: CASSYSIGTPYAEAFF.

This sequence joins TRBV29-1 and TRBJ1-2; maybe TRBD1 (5 bases). This CDR3 contains 12 residues. Between the trimmed V and J ends, which lost 8 bases and 8 bases, there was a span of 18 bases. CDR1 and CDR2 from the germline V gene are SQVTM and ANQGSEA. The CDR3 coding sequence is TGCAGCTTGGTTTCGGGGGATGGCGGCTACACCTTC. Translation gives CSLVSGDGGYTF.

Note on this clonotype: It may be a read error: a sequence one base away is much more abundant. The rearrangement joins TRBV10-2 to TRBJ1-4, with D uncertain. Per the germline V gene, CDR1 is WSHSY and CDR2 is SAAADI. The CDR3 is 13 residues long. CDR3 protein: CASSCSGAEKLFF. In DNA form, the CDR3 reads TGTGCCAGCAGTTGCTCGGGCGCCGAAAAACTGTTTTTT.

The chain uses TRBV19 and TRBJ2-2; no definite D call. V was clipped by 1 base and J by 8 bases, with 5 bases between them. Per the germline V gene, CDR1 is LNHDA and CDR2 is SQIVND (reference sequence). This CDR3 comprises 12 residues. CDR3 amino acids: CASSIGEGELFF. The CDR3 DNA follows: TGTGCCAGTAGTATAGGGGAAGGGGAGCTGTTTTTT.

Turning to this clonotype: It may be a read error: a sequence one base away is much more abundant. V and J are TRBV7-3 and TRBJ1-1; tentatively, D is TRBD1 (5 bases). The CDR3 totals 20 residues. CDR1 is SGHTA and CDR2 is FQGTGA in the germline V gene. V shed 5 bases and J shed 1 base, with 29 bases lying between them. This chain's CDR3 is CASSLRPLRAPTGRNTEAFF. The CDR3 DNA follows: TGTGCCAGCAGCCTACGTCCTTTACGGGCCCCAACAGGAAGGAACACTGAAGCTTTCTTT.